The 32 T cell receptor beta chains reported below all come from one sample, sequenced in a study of graft-versus-host responses after intestinal transplantation (dated by TCRdb to the early 2020s). No antigen has been assigned to these receptors. The sample's time point label, decoded: cells obtained before transplantation from donor or recipient. Libraries were constructed by the immunoSEQ multiplex PCR assay. The table was pulled from immuneACCESS by TCRdb, which kept in-frame rearrangements only. Such tables lose some clones; where checked, under half of the loss comes from unresolved V genes, and the rest has no known cause. The sample records about 86,000 clones, about nine tenths of which are singletons. Roughly 0.28% of the sample rests with the top ten. Sequenced material: unstimulated CD4+ T cells sorted from spleen or lymph node cells, taken before transplant. These receptors were taken from a human donor who was the organ donor for an intestinal transplant.

The rearrangement joins TRBV30 to TRBJ2-7, with 8 bases lining up with TRBD2. Per germline, CDR1 GTSNPN and CDR2 SVGIG (reference sequence). This CDR3 has 13 residues. After removal of 2 bases from V and 3 bases from J, the junction contained 3 bases not matched to a gene. The CDR3 DNA is TGTGCCTGGAGTCGTCGGGGGGGCTACGAGCAGTACTTC. This translates into CAWSRRGGYEQYF. Supplemented by reference TRBV30 and TRBJ2-7, the full variable domain reads SQTIHQWPATLVQPVGSPLSLECTVEGTSNPNLYWYRQAAGRGLQLLFYSVGIGQISSEVPQNLSASRPQDRQFILSSKKLLLSDSGFYLCAWSRRGGYEQYFGPGTRLTVT.

The rearrangement links TRBV5-4 to TRBJ2-1; possible D gene TRBD2, 6 bases. Between the trimmed V and J ends, which lost 4 bases and 5 bases, there was a span of 19 bases. The CDR3 is 16 residues long. Germline V lookup: CDR1 SGHNT, CDR2 YYREEE (reference sequence). Written as DNA, the CDR3 is TGTGCCAGCAGCCGCCCCGGGAGCGGGTTCCACAATGAGCAGTTCTTC. This codes for CASSRPGSGFHNEQFF.

The V and J genes are TRBV14 and TRBJ2-2; D is unresolved. The germline V and J ends were trimmed by 3 bases and 6 bases, with 8 bases remaining between them. The CDR3 is 13 residues long. CDR1 and CDR2 (germline): SGHDN, FVKESK. DNA for the CDR3: TGTGCCAGCAGCCACTATTCCGCCGGGGAGCTGTTTTTT. Translation gives CASSHYSAGELFF.

CDR3 sequence (DNA): TGTGCCAGCAGCTTAGGGGGGGGGAACACAGATACGCAGTATTTT. Protein product: CASSLGGGNTDTQYF. The rearrangement joins TRBV7-2 to TRBJ2-3; 7 nucleotides agree with TRBD2. The CDR3 covers 15 residues. Germline V gene sequence: CDR1 SGHTA, CDR2 FQGNSA. Germline trimming cut 1 base from V and 2 bases from J; bases unmatched to any gene: 3.

This clone appeared a single time. The chain recombines TRBV11-3 with TRBJ1-1; TRBD1 matches at 10 bases. Unmatched junction bases numbered 6, after V lost 3 bases and J lost 5 bases. Per the germline V gene, CDR1 is SGHNT and CDR2 is YENEEA. This CDR3 contains 15 residues. CDR3 nucleotide sequence: TGTGCCAGCAGCTTGACAGGGGGCGAGCGTACTGAAGCTTTCTTT. Translating gives CASSLTGGERTEAFF.

The rearrangement uses TRBV7-3 and TRBJ2-1; a possible D gene is TRBD2 (5 bases). This CDR3 spans 15 amino acids. Germline-derived CDR1 and CDR2 are SGHTA and FQGTGA. Trimming pared 4 bases from V and 2 bases from J, leaving 12 bases between. As DNA, the CDR3 is TGTGCCAGCAGCTCGCAGAGCGGCCCCTACAATGAGCAGTTCTTC. Its translation: CASSSQSGPYNEQFF.

This chain uses TRBV28 with TRBJ2-1; 10 bases line up with TRBD1. The CDR3 has 15 residues. Germline-derived CDR1 and CDR2 are MDHEN and SYDVKM. After removal of 3 bases from V and 9 bases from J, the junction contained 8 bases not matched to a gene. CDR3 protein: CASSFIDRGLAEQFF. CDR3 nucleotide sequence: TGTGCCAGCAGTTTCATCGACAGGGGGCTGGCTGAGCAGTTCTTC.

The chain has TRBV27 and TRBJ2-1; 10 nucleotides align to TRBD2. The germline CDR1 and CDR2 sequences are MNHEY and SMNVEV (reference sequence). V trimming: 11 bases; J trimming: 7 bases; junction bases outside the gene matches: 8. This CDR3 contains 13 residues. The CDR3 coding sequence is TGTGCCGCCCGAGCTAGCGGGAGAAATGAGCAGTTCTTC. Translation: CAARASGRNEQFF.

The rearrangement links TRBV11-1 to TRBJ1-4, with 7 bases that match TRBD1. The CDR3 loop spans 15 amino acids. Germline lookup yields CDR1 SGHAT and CDR2 FQDESV (reference sequence). V dropped 3 bases and J dropped 0; count of bases not matched to a gene: 1. CDR3: CASSLTGSTNEKLFF. In DNA form, the CDR3 reads TGTGCCAGCAGCTTGACAGGGTCAACTAATGAAAAACTGTTTTTT. Filled out from reference TRBV11-1 and TRBJ1-4, the complete variable domain reads EAEVAQSPRYKITEKSQAVAFWCDPISGHATLYWYRQILGQGPELLVQFQDESVVDDSQLPKDRFSAERLKGVDSTLKIQPAELGDSAMYLCASSLTGSTNEKLFFGSGTQLSVL.

The chain uses TRBV7-9 and TRBJ1-1; D may be TRBD1 (5 bases). This CDR3 is built from 14 residues. V lost 1 base, J lost 0 bases, and 6 bases lay in between. Germline V gives CDR1 SEHNR, CDR2 FQNEAQ (reference sequence). The CDR3 coding sequence is TGTGCCAGCAGCTTAGGGGGCATGAACACTGAAGCTTTCTTT. Amino acids: CASSLGGMNTEAFF.

The rearrangement joins TRBV2 to TRBJ1-2; D ambiguous. The CDR3 is made up of 15 amino acids. V dropped 4 bases and J dropped 1 base, with 13 bases sitting between them. Germline values: CDR1 SNHLY, CDR2 FYNNEI. The CDR3 protein is CASSALQAFNYGYTF. DNA for the CDR3: TGTGCCAGCAGTGCACTGCAGGCCTTTAACTATGGCTACACCTTC.

This sequence joins TRBV28 and TRBJ2-3, with D maybe TRBD2 (6 bases). This CDR3 comprises 14 residues. Germline-derived CDR1 and CDR2 are MDHEN and SYDVKM. The V end lost 8 bases, the J end lost 4 bases, and 16 bases lay between the germline ends. CDR3 DNA sequence: TGTGCCAGCTCATCGGGAGTCGTCCCAGATACGCAGTATTTT. This translates into CASSSGVVPDTQYF. Supplemented by reference TRBV28 and TRBJ2-3, the full variable domain reads DVKVTQSSRYLVKRTGEKVFLECVQDMDHENMFWYRQDPGLGLRLIYFSYDVKMKEKGDIPEGYSVSREKKERFSLILESASTNQTSMYLCASSSGVVPDTQYFGPGTRLTVL.

V usage is TRBV11-3 and J usage is TRBJ2-1, with 15 bases fitting TRBD2. The V segment lost 5 bases and the J segment 7 bases; nucleotides outside the gene matches: 9. This CDR3 is 17 amino acids long. The V gene's germline CDR1 is SGHNT and CDR2 YENEEA. The CDR3, as DNA: TGTGCCAGCAGCCCCTGGACTAGCGGGGGGGCTGCGAATGAGCAGTTCTTC. It codes for CASSPWTSGGAANEQFF.

The rearrangement joins TRBV11-1 to TRBJ1-1; D gene uncertain. This CDR3 is 12 amino acids long. In germline, CDR1 is SGHAT, CDR2 FQDESV (reference sequence). Trimming took 0 bases from V and 11 from J, leaving 10 bases between them. CDR3 residues: CASSLAGIAAFF. The CDR3 DNA is TGTGCCAGCAGCTTAGCCGGGATAGCGGCTTTCTTT.

The chain carries TRBV11-2 and TRBJ2-1; 7 nucleotides match TRBD1. Trimming cost V 5 bases and J 10 bases; bases outside gene matches: 14. This CDR3 region has 15 residues. Looked up from germline, CDR1 is SGHAT and CDR2 is FQNNGV. In DNA form, the CDR3 reads TGTGCCAGCAGCCCCCGGACAGGCTCCGGATTGGAGCAGTTCTTC. Protein product: CASSPRTGSGLEQFF.

J is TRBJ2-7 and V is TRBV10-2; TRBD2 agrees at 9 bases. V shed 2 bases and J 8 bases; nucleotides not matched to a gene: 7. CDR1 is WSHSY, CDR2 SAAADI, per germline. The length of the CDR3 is 14 residues. The CDR3 sequence is CASSEGGRAEKQYF. DNA of the CDR3: TGCGCCAGCAGTGAGGGCGGGAGGGCCGAAAAGCAGTACTTC.

The V call is TRBV5-1, the J call TRBJ1-1, with D tentatively TRBD1 (6 bases). This CDR3 spans 14 amino acids. The germline CDR1 and CDR2 sequences are SGHRS and YFSETQ. Deletions cut 5 bases from V and 3 bases from J, with 14 bases between. The CDR3 here is CASRPDRTDTEAFF. The DNA of the CDR3 is TGCGCCAGCAGGCCGGACAGAACAGACACTGAAGCTTTCTTT.

This clone was seen once. V and J are TRBV6-4 and TRBJ2-1; 8 nucleotides agree with TRBD2. This CDR3 spans 14 amino acids. J was trimmed by 7 bases and V by 5 bases; bases with no gene match: 7. Per germline, CDR1 MRHNA and CDR2 SNTAGT. The DNA of the CDR3 is TGTGCCAGCAGTCGGGAGGGGTATCGGAATGAGCAGTTCTTC. Protein product: CASSREGYRNEQFF.

For the CDR3, the DNA is TGTGCCTTGGAGGAGGACAGGGTATACGGTGGCTACACCTTC. Translating gives CALEEDRVYGGYTF. The rearrangement links TRBV30 to TRBJ1-2, with TRBD1 identical over 8 bases. Germline CDR1 reads GTSNPN; CDR2 reads SVGIG (reference sequence). This CDR3 spans 14 amino acids. With 7 bases clipped from V and 7 bases from J, the junction kept 14 bases outside the gene matches.

This chain joins TRBV5-1 and TRBJ2-5; D remains ambiguous. Per the germline V gene, CDR1 is SGHRS and CDR2 is YFSETQ. The CDR3 contains 12 residues. The V gene lost 4 bases and the J gene lost 0 bases, with 4 bases spanning the gap. CDR3 sequence (DNA): TGCGCCAGCAGCCCGGACCAAGAGACCCAGTACTTC. This codes for CASSPDQETQYF. Looking up the rest from reference TRBV5-1 and TRBJ2-5 gives the full variable domain: KAGVTQTPRYLIKTRGQQVTLSCSPISGHRSVSWYQQTPGQGLQFLFEYFSETQRNKGNFPGRFSGRQFSNSRSEMNVSTLELGDSALYLCASSPDQETQYFGPGTRLLVL.

This chain joins TRBV10-1 and TRBJ2-7; 10 nucleotides match TRBD2. CDR1 is WNHNN, CDR2 SYGVQD, per germline (reference sequence). The CDR3 has 15 amino acids. The ends lost 6 bases at V and 3 bases at J; junction bases unmatched: 8. The DNA of the CDR3 is TGCGCCAGCAGGAATTCTAGCGGGAGTAACTACGAGCAGTACTTC. It translates to CASRNSSGSNYEQYF.

As regards this clone: Different DNA sequences within this sample yield the same CDR3. The chain has TRBV25-1 and TRBJ2-7; D is perhaps TRBD1 (5 bases). Germline V CDR1 and CDR2: MGHDK, SYGVNS. The CDR3 runs to 11 residues. Trimming shortened V by 5 bases and J by 4 bases, and 6 bases separated the two germline ends. The CDR3 sequence is CASSQGYEQYF. In DNA form, the CDR3 reads TGTGCCAGCAGTCAGGGTTACGAGCAGTACTTC.

The chain uses TRBV4-1 and TRBJ1-4, with D perhaps matching TRBD1 (5 bases). Trimming left V 0 bases short and J 9 bases short, with 14 bases between. There are 15 residues in the CDR3. Germline V gene lookup returns CDR1 MGHRA and CDR2 YSYEKL. The CDR3 nucleotides are TGCGCCAGCAGCCAAGAGGGGCAGGGTCGGCAAAAACTGTTTTTT. Amino acids: CASSQEGQGRQKLFF.

This sequence joins TRBV27 and TRBJ1-3; D gene unclear. Germline-derived CDR1 and CDR2 are MNHEY and SMNVEV (reference sequence). V gave up 4 bases and J gave up 8 bases, with 12 bases separating them. This CDR3 is built from 13 residues. The CDR3 protein is CASSWPVADTIYF. The DNA of the CDR3 is TGTGCCAGCAGTTGGCCAGTCGCGGACACCATATATTTT.

The chain couples TRBV4-3 to TRBJ2-2, with 10 nucleotides matching TRBD2. The germline gives CDR1 LGHNA, CDR2 YSLEER. The ends lost 4 bases at V and 4 bases at J; junction bases unmatched: 9. The CDR3 spans 17 residues. The CDR3 DNA reads as TGCGCCAGCAGCCCGTCCGGGACTAGCGTCGGCACCGGGGAGCTGTTTTTT. This sequence encodes CASSPSGTSVGTGELFF.

The V gene is TRBV19, the J gene TRBJ1-5; possibly TRBD1 for D (5 bases). Looked up from germline, CDR1 is LNHDA and CDR2 is SQIVND (reference sequence). The CDR3 spans 17 residues. Trimming took off 6 bases at V and 0 bases at J, with 18 bases between the two ends. The CDR3 here is CASSPGRGGYSNQPQHF. The CDR3 DNA reads as TGTGCCAGTAGCCCTGGGAGGGGCGGGTATAGCAATCAGCCCCAGCATTTT.

V usage is TRBV5-4 and J usage is TRBJ2-5; maybe TRBD1 (6 bases). CDR3 size: 13 residues. The V gene's germline CDR1 is SGHNT and CDR2 YYREEE (reference sequence). The V end was cut by 3 bases, the J end by 2 bases, with 8 bases between. CDR3 bases: TGTGCCAGCAGCTCGACAGGTCAAGAGACCCAGTACTTC. Protein product: CASSSTGQETQYF.

This chain uses TRBV9 with TRBJ1-4; weak D call: TRBD1 (5 bases). Deletions cut 4 bases from V and 8 bases from J, with 21 bases between. The CDR3 covers 16 residues. CDR1 is SGDLS and CDR2 is YYNGEE in the germline V gene. This CDR3 is CASSLGYQGGGEKLFF. CDR3 nucleotide sequence: TGTGCCAGCAGCTTGGGGTATCAGGGAGGAGGCGAAAAACTGTTTTTT.

The V and J genes are TRBV2 and TRBJ2-7, with 7 bases that match TRBD2. After removal of 0 bases from V and 2 bases from J, the junction contained 4 bases not matched to a gene. Germline V lookup: CDR1 SNHLY, CDR2 FYNNEI. This CDR3 has 15 residues. The CDR3 DNA reads as TGTGCCAGCAGTGAAGCGAGGCGGGGGACCTACGAGCAGTACTTC. Amino acids: CASSEARRGTYEQYF.

DNA of the CDR3: TGTGCCAGCAGCTTATGGGCTAGCGGGAGGCACAATGAGCAGTTCTTC. It yields the protein CASSLWASGRHNEQFF. The chain recombines TRBV7-2 with TRBJ2-1; 11 nucleotides match TRBD2. CDR3 length equals 16 residues. V gave up 2 bases and J gave up 5 bases; unmatched junction bases: 5. Germline values: CDR1 SGHTA, CDR2 FQGNSA.

The CDR3 spells CASSPLDRASGYTF. CDR3 DNA: TGTGCCAGCTCACCTCTGGACAGGGCGAGTGGCTACACCTTC. This sequence joins TRBV18 and TRBJ1-2; TRBD1 agrees at 8 bases. The V gene end was trimmed by 3 bases and the J gene end by 7 bases; junction bases not matched to a gene: 7. This CDR3 spans 14 amino acids. Germline V CDR1 and CDR2: KGHSH, LQKENI. Together with reference TRBV18 and TRBJ1-2, the CDR3 gives the full variable domain: NAGVMQNPRHLVRRRGQEARLRCSPMKGHSHVYWYRQLPEEGLKFMVYLQKENIIDESGMPKERFSAEFPKEGPSILRIQQVVRGDSAAYFCASSPLDRASGYTFGSGTRLTVV.

The V call is TRBV9, the J call TRBJ2-3, with a possible D match to TRBD2 (6 bases). This CDR3 comprises 16 residues. Germline CDR1 and CDR2: SGDLS and YYNGEE. The germline V and J ends were trimmed by 1 base and 2 bases, with 14 bases remaining between them. CDR3 in DNA: TGTGCCAGCAGCGTAACCGGGAGTCGTTACACAGATACGCAGTATTTT. It yields the protein CASSVTGSRYTDTQYF.